This entry features one T cell receptor (beta chain) sequence. The CDR3 covers 15 residues. CDR1 is SGHAT, CDR2 FQNNGV, per germline. These data come from a study of blood T cell repertoires in COVID-19. Study in general: COVID-19 samples collected from the United States, Italy and Spain covered acute and convalescent phases. Nucleic acid was either cDNA or gDNA, and it came from T cells, B-cell-depleted T cells, or PBMCs.

Study processing details: Reference gene primer amplification gave nucleated cell count estimates. Some clones are missing from TCRdb's copy, which holds only in-frame ones; the method was immunoSEQ multiplex PCR. V and J calls and clone size are given by that table; D and trimming were obtained from the DNA. The table has just under 100,000 clones, more than 70% seen once; the top ten hold over 10%. The clonotype originates from a woman aged 60-70 years in a cohort sampled during active or convalescent COVID-19. Sequenced: peripheral blood. The chain has TRBV11-2 and TRBJ2-5; 9 bases agree with TRBD1. In DNA form, the CDR3 reads TGTGCAAGCGGGACCGGGACAGGGTACCAAGAGACCCAGTACTTC. Translation: CASGTGTGYQETQYF.